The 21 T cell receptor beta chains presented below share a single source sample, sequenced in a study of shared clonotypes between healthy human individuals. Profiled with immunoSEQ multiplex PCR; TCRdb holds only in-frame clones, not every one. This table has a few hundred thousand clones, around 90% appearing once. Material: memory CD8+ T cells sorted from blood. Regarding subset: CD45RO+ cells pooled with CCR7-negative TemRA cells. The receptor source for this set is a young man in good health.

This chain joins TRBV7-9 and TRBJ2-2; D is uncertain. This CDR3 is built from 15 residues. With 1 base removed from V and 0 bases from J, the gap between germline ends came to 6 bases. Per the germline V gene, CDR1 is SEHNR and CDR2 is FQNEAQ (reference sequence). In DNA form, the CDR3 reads TGTGCCAGCAGCTTAGTACCCTCGAACACCGGGGAGCTGTTTTTT. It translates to CASSLVPSNTGELFF.

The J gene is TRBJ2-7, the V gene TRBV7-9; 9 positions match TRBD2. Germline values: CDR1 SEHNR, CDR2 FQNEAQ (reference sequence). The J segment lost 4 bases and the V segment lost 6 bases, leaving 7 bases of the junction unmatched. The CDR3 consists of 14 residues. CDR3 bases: TGTGCCAGCAGTTATATAGCGGGAGTGTACGAGCAGTACTTC. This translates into CASSYIAGVYEQYF.

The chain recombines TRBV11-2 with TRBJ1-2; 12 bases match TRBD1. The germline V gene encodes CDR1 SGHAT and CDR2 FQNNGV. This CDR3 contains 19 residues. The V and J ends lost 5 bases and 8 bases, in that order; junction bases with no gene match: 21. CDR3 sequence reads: CASSPTYGTGGAFSEGYTF. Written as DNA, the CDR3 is TGTGCCAGCAGCCCAACATACGGGACAGGGGGCGCGTTTAGCGAGGGCTACACCTTC.

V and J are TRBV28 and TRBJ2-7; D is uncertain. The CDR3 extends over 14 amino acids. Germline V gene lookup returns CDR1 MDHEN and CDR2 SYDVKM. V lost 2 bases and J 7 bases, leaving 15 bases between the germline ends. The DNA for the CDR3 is TGTGCCAGCAGTTTACGGGCAGAGGCCGGGGAGCAGTACTTC. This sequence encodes CASSLRAEAGEQYF.

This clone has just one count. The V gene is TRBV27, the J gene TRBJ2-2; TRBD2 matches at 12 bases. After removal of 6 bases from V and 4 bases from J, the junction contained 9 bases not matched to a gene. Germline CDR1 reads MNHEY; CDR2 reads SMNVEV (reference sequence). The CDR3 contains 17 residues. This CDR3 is CASSPTSGGTVTGELFF. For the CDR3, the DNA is TGTGCCAGCAGCCCGACTAGCGGGGGCACAGTCACCGGGGAGCTGTTTTTT.

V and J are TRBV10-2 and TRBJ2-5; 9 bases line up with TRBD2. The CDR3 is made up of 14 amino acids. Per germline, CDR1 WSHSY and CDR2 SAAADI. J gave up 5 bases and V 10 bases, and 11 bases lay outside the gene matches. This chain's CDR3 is CATSGTSIWETQYF. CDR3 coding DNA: TGCGCCACCTCCGGGACTAGCATATGGGAGACCCAGTACTTC.

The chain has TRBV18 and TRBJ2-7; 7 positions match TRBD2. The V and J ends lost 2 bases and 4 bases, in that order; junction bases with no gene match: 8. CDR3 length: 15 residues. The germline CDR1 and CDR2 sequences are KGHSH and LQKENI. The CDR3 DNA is TGTGCCAGCTCACCATCCTTGGGGGAGGGGTACGAGCAGTACTTC. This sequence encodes CASSPSLGEGYEQYF.

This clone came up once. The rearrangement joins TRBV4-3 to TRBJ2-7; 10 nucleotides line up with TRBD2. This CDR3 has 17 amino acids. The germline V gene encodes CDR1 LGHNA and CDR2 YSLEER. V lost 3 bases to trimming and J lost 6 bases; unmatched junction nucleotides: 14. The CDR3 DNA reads TGCGCCAGCAGCCATCGGCTCGGGCTAGCGGGAGAGTCCGAGCAGTACTTC. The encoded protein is CASSHRLGLAGESEQYF.

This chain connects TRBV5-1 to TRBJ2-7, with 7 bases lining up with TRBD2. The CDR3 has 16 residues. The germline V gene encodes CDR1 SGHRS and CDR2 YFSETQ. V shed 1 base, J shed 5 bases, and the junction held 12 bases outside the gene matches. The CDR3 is CASSLLGRAKFNEQYF. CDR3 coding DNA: TGCGCCAGCAGCTTGCTAGGGAGGGCCAAATTCAACGAGCAGTACTTC.

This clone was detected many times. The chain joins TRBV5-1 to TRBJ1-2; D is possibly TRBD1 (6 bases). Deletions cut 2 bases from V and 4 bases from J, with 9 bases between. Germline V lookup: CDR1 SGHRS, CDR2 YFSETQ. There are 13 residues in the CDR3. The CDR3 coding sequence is TGCGCCAGCAGCTTTGCGACAGGCTATGGCTACACCTTC. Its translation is CASSFATGYGYTF.

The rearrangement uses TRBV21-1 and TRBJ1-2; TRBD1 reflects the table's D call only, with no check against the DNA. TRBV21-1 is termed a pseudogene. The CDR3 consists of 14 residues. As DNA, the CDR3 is TGTGCCATCCTACCACGGGACAGGGACTATGGCTACACCTTC. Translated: CAILPRDRDYGYTF.

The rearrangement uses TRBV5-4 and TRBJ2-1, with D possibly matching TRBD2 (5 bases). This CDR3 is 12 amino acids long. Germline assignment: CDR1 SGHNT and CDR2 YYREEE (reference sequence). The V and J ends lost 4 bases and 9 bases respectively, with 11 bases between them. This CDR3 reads CASSLRGGEQFF. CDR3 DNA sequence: TGTGCCAGCAGCCTCCGGGGTGGTGAGCAGTTCTTC.

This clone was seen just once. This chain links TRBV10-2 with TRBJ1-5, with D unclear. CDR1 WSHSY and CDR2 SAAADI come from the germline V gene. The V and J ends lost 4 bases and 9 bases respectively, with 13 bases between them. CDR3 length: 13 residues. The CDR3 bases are TGCGCCAGCAGTGCAAAGGCCGGTACGCCCCAGCATTTT. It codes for CASSAKAGTPQHF.

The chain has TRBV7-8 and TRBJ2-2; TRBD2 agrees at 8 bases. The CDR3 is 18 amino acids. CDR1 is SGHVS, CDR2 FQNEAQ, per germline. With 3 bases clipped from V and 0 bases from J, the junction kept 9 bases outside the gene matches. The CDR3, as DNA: TGTGCCAGCAGCTTGGTGGGGGGACTAGTCACGAACACCGGGGAGCTGTTTTTT. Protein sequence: CASSLVGGLVTNTGELFF.

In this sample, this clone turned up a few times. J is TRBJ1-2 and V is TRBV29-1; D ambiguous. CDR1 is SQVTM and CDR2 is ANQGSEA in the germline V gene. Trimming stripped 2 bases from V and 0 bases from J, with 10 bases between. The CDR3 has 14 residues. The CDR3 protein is CSVEFQVANYGYTF. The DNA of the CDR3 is TGCAGCGTTGAATTTCAGGTCGCTAACTATGGCTACACCTTC.

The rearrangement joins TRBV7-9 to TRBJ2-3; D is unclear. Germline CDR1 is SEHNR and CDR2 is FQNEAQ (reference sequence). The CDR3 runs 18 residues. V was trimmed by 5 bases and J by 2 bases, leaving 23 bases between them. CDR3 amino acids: CASSAPHLGGSLTDTQYF. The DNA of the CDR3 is TGTGCCAGCAGCGCCCCCCATTTAGGCGGTAGCCTCACAGATACGCAGTATTTT.

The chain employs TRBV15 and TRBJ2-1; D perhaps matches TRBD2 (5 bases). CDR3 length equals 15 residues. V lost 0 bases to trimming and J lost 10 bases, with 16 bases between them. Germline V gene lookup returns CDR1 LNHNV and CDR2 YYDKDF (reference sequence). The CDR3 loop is CATSRDLTGWGEQFF. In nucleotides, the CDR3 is TGTGCCACCAGCAGAGATTTGACGGGGTGGGGAGAGCAGTTCTTC.

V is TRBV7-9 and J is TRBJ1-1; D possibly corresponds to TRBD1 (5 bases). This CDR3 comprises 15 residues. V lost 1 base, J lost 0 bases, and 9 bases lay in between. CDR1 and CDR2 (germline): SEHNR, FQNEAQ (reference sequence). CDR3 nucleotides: TGTGCCAGCAGCTTAGAGGGACTGCTGAACACTGAAGCTTTCTTT. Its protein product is CASSLEGLLNTEAFF.

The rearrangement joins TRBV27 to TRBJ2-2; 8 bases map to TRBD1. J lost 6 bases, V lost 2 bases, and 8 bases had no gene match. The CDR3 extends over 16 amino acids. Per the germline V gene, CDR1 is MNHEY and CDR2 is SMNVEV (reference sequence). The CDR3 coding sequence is TGTGCCAGCAGTTTAGCGGACAGGGTATTTGCCGGGGAGCTGTTTTTT. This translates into CASSLADRVFAGELFF.

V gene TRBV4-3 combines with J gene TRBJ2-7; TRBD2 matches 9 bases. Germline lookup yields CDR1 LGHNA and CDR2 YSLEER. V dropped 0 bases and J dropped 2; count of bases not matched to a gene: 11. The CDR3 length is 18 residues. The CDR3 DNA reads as TGCGCCAGCAGCCAAGAAAGCCCCGGGGTAGCGGGGGCCTACGAGCAGTACTTC. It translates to CASSQESPGVAGAYEQYF.

CDR3 sequence reads: CASSRTGALRYSNEKLFF. CDR3 in DNA: TGTGCCAGCAGCCGGACAGGGGCCCTCCGTTACTCTAATGAAAAACTGTTTTTT. The V call is TRBV11-2, the J call TRBJ1-4; 9 bases agree with TRBD1. V was clipped by 5 bases and J by 3 bases; unmatched bases: 13. CDR3 length: 18 residues. Germline loops: CDR1 SGHAT, CDR2 FQNNGV.